This T cell receptor beta chain is drawn from a study of T-cell reconstitution after alpha-beta-depleted transplantation in children. V dropped 7 bases and J dropped 4; count of bases not matched to a gene: 13. CDR3 length: 15 residues. In germline, CDR1 is SQVTM, CDR2 ANQGSEA. This clonotype has at least ten counts. Unique molecular identifiers were used in preparing the TCRbeta library. Via MiXCR, TCRdb re-called the PCR reads, giving one row per CDR3 protein. Of more than 250,000 distinct CDR3 sequences listed, around 9.6% are singletons. Material: PBMCs from the stem cell graft donor, obtained from the stem cell graft. This TCR was recovered from a human donor who donated a stem cell graft to a child with SCID. The rearrangement links TRBV29-1 to TRBJ2-1, with 7 bases identical to TRBD1. The CDR3 sequence: CSAGDSGHLYNEQFF. The CDR3 region has the DNA TGCAGCGCTGGGGACAGCGGCCACCTTTACAATGAGCAGTTCTTC.